This entry lists 23 T cell receptor beta chains sequenced from one sample in a study of vaccination and CD4 T cells after COVID-19. No antigen has been assigned to these receptors. CD4+ T cells that had been cultured provided DNA sequenced with the Oncomine TCR Beta short-read assay. TCRdb passed the PCR reads through MiXCR, listing each CDR3 protein once. The sample holds thousands of distinct CDR3 sequences, 45% seen once. Treatment indicated: roughly ten-day PBMC culture with coronavirus spike peptide pools or control peptides (ViraFEST assay). Before the COVID-19 pandemic (2011-2018), CD4+ T cells were obtained from the unexposed donor. The material sequenced was CD4+ T cells from blood, cultured in vitro. The receptor source for this set is a human donor in good health.

This clonotype was recorded a few times. This sequence joins TRBV6-1 and TRBJ1-2, with TRBD1 as a possible D gene (5 bases). V lost 7 bases and J lost 4, with 16 bases in between. This CDR3 is 14 amino acids long. CDR1 is MNHNS and CDR2 is SASEGT in the germline V gene. CDR3 region: CASNPGRRIYGYTF. The CDR3, as DNA: TGTGCCAGCAACCCGGGACGGAGGATCTATGGCTACACCTTC.

The CDR3 protein is CSARVRTGTEAFF. CDR3 DNA: TGCAGTGCTAGAGTCAGGACGGGAACTGAAGCTTTCTTT. The chain has TRBV20-1 and TRBJ1-1; D unclear. Germline assignment: CDR1 DFQATT and CDR2 SNEGSKA (reference sequence). V lost 1 base, J lost 5 bases, and 11 bases lay in between. This CDR3 is built from 13 residues.

The gene calls are TRBV6-5 and TRBJ1-2; 8 bases align to TRBD1. V shed 4 bases, J shed 6 bases, and the junction held 7 bases outside the gene matches. CDR1 and CDR2 (germline): MNHEY, SVGAGI. The CDR3 is made up of 14 amino acids. The CDR3 loop is CASSWTGNQDGYTF. CDR3 nucleotide sequence: TGTGCCAGCAGTTGGACAGGGAATCAGGATGGCTACACCTTC.

This clonotype was observed a few times. The CDR3 sequence: CASSLPEMNTEAFF. CDR3 sequence (DNA): TGTGCCAGCAGCTTACCAGAGATGAACACTGAAGCTTTCTTT. The rearrangement joins TRBV5-6 to TRBJ1-1, with D hard to call. The CDR3 is 14 residues long. Trimming removed 2 bases from V and 0 bases from J, with 8 bases in between. Germline V gene lookup returns CDR1 SGHDT and CDR2 YYEEEE.

This sequence joins TRBV7-9 and TRBJ1-4, with a weak D call TRBD1 (5 bases). CDR1 SEHNR and CDR2 FQNEAQ come from the germline V gene (reference sequence). There are 13 residues in the CDR3. V was pared by 5 bases and J by 10 bases, with 14 bases between. The CDR3 reads CASSGPAGGKLFF. The CDR3 nucleotides read TGTGCCAGCAGCGGCCCCGCGGGGGGAAAACTGTTTTTT.

This clonotype was seen more than once but under ten times. The CDR3 sequence is CSVAQGTSYEQYF. The CDR3, as DNA: TGCAGTGTCGCACAGGGGACGTCCTACGAGCAGTACTTC. The V call is TRBV20-1, the J call TRBJ2-7; 7 bases agree with TRBD1. Looked up from germline, CDR1 is DFQATT and CDR2 is SNEGSKA (reference sequence). The V and J ends lost 7 bases and 1 base, in that order; junction bases with no gene match: 7. The CDR3 has 13 amino acids.

This clonotype was seen only once. The CDR3 nucleotides are TGTGCCAGTAGGCTTTTCGGCCGGAACACTGAAGCTTTCTTT. Protein: CASRLFGRNTEAFF. The V gene is TRBV19, the J gene TRBJ1-1; D call uncertain. The ends were cut back, 6 bases at V and 1 base at J, with 12 bases in the middle. The CDR3 sequence is 14 residues long. Germline V gene sequence: CDR1 LNHDA, CDR2 SQIVND (reference sequence).

On this clonotype: Since no conserved phenylalanine or tryptophan closes the CDR3, a read error is the likely cause. CDR3 sequence reads: CASSRQGARNTEAFL. CDR3 nucleotides: TGTGCCAGCAGCAGACAGGGGGCGAGGAACACTGAAGCTTTCCTT. The rearrangement uses TRBV3-1 and TRBJ1-1, with 10 bases that match TRBD1. The V gene's germline CDR1 is LGHDT and CDR2 YNNKEL (reference sequence). The V segment lost 5 bases and the J segment 1 base; nucleotides outside the gene matches: 4. The CDR3 has 15 residues.

This clonotype was seen only a few times. The chain links TRBV12-3 or TRBV12-4 to TRBJ2-7; 10 positions agree with TRBD1. The CDR3 runs 14 residues. The V segment lost 6 bases and the J segment 2 bases; nucleotides outside the gene matches: 4. The CDR3 here is CASSRQGATYEQYF. CDR3 sequence (DNA): TGTGCCAGCAGCCGACAGGGGGCTACCTACGAGCAGTACTTC.

The chain couples TRBV7-9 to TRBJ1-1; D uncertain. V dropped 1 base and J dropped 4 bases, with 13 bases sitting between them. Germline CDR1 SEHNR, CDR2 FQNEAQ (reference sequence). This CDR3 has 15 amino acids. The CDR3 nucleotides read TGTGCCAGCAGCTTAGTCCGGCGGGGAGGCACTGAAGCTTTCTTT. Translating it yields CASSLVRRGGTEAFF. The full variable domain, in which reference TRBV7-9 and TRBJ1-1 provide the parts outside the CDR3, is DTGVSQNPRHKITKRGQNVTFRCDPISEHNRLYWYRQTLGQGPEFLTYFQNEAQLEKSRLLSDRFSAERPKGSFSTLEIQRTEQGDSAMYLCASSLVRRGGTEAFFGQGTRLTVV.

This clonotype has more than one count but fewer than ten. This chain connects TRBV7-8 to TRBJ2-7, with a weak D call TRBD2 (6 bases). Germline assignment: CDR1 SGHVS and CDR2 FQNEAQ. The CDR3 is made up of 14 amino acids. Trimming removed 1 base from V and 4 bases from J, with 11 bases in between. This CDR3 is CASSLGRERYEQYF. The CDR3 nucleotides are TGTGCCAGCAGCTTAGGACGGGAGCGGTACGAGCAGTACTTC.

This clonotype was counted between two and nine times. V and J are TRBV7-9 and TRBJ1-5; 7 bases fit TRBD1. From germline, CDR1 is SEHNR and CDR2 FQNEAQ (reference sequence). There are 14 residues in the CDR3. V trimming: 5 bases; J trimming: 5 bases; junction bases outside the gene matches: 6. CDR3 sequence (DNA): TGTGCCAGCAGCCATACAGGGGTGGATCAGCCCCAGCATTTT. Protein: CASSHTGVDQPQHF.

This rearrangement joins TRBV5-8 to TRBJ2-4, with 7 bases aligning to TRBD1. CDR3 length: 16 amino acids. V trimming: 4 bases; J trimming: 1 base; junction bases outside the gene matches: 8. Germline V CDR1 and CDR2: SGHTS, YDEGEE. The CDR3 spells CASSPQGQVAKNIQYF. The CDR3 nucleotides are TGTGCCAGCAGCCCACAGGGGCAAGTGGCCAAAAACATTCAGTACTTC.

This clonotype was found once. This chain connects TRBV30 to TRBJ2-7; D uncertain. This CDR3 contains 16 residues. From germline, CDR1 is GTSNPN and CDR2 SVGIG (reference sequence). V lost 0 bases and J lost 6, with 21 bases in between. The CDR3 loop reads CAWSVLGPSVLREQYF. The CDR3 DNA reads as TGTGCCTGGAGTGTACTCGGACCTTCTGTCCTCCGCGAGCAGTACTTC.

The sample holds one count of this clonotype. One end of the junction fails to match germline, which may point to a read error. This chain connects TRBV7-2 to TRBJ2-3; D is ambiguous. Germline CDR1 SGHTA, CDR2 FQGNSA. The CDR3 is 12 residues long. The CDR3 reads CVSSSSTDTQYF. In nucleotides, the CDR3 is TGTGTCAGCAGCTCTAGCACAGATACGCAGTATTTT.

This clonotype was counted once. The V and J genes are TRBV5-1 and TRBJ2-1; 9 nucleotides match TRBD1. This CDR3 is built from 16 residues. The V and J ends lost 0 bases and 7 bases, in that order; junction bases with no gene match: 8. Germline CDR1 is SGHRS and CDR2 is YFSETQ. The CDR3 here is CASSLEEGQGKNEQFF. CDR3 nucleotide sequence: TGCGCCAGCAGCTTGGAAGAAGGACAGGGGAAGAATGAGCAGTTCTTC.

The chain links TRBV9 to TRBJ1-1; D unclear. The germline V gene has CDR1 SGDLS and CDR2 YYNGEE. V gave up 1 base and J gave up 0 bases, with 7 bases separating them. This CDR3 comprises 14 residues. The CDR3: CASSVRDLNTEAFF. The CDR3 DNA sequence: TGTGCCAGCAGCGTACGGGATCTGAACACTGAAGCTTTCTTT. Together with reference TRBV9 and TRBJ1-1, the CDR3 gives the full variable domain: DSGVTQTPKHLITATGQRVTLRCSPRSGDLSVYWYQQSLDQGLQFLIQYYNGEERAKGNILERFSAQQFPDLHSELNLSSLELGDSALYFCASSVRDLNTEAFFGQGTRLTVV.

This clonotype appeared a few times. The chain is built from TRBV27 and TRBJ1-5, with a weak D call TRBD1 (6 bases). Trimming stripped 6 bases from V and 7 bases from J, with 19 bases between. The CDR3 contains 15 residues. Germline CDR1 MNHEY, CDR2 SMNVEV (reference sequence). CDR3 DNA sequence: TGTGCCAGCAGCACCACAGGGTGGTTGTCCCAGCCCCAGCATTTT. Translating it yields CASSTTGWLSQPQHF.

This clonotype was recorded a few times. CDR3 sequence: CAWSAPPRLAVTYEQYF. The CDR3 bases are TGTGCCTGGAGTGCACCACCCCGACTAGCGGTAACCTACGAGCAGTACTTC. The chain employs TRBV30 and TRBJ2-7, with 9 bases matching TRBD2. This CDR3 has 17 residues. The J segment lost 2 bases and the V segment lost 1 base, leaving 12 bases of the junction unmatched. Germline V gene lookup returns CDR1 GTSNPN and CDR2 SVGIG (reference sequence).

This chain uses TRBV6-1 with TRBJ2-7; D gene unclear. Trimming pared 6 bases from V and 3 bases from J, leaving 12 bases between. Germline lookup yields CDR1 MNHNS and CDR2 SASEGT. This CDR3 contains 13 residues. CDR3 DNA sequence: TGTGCCAGCAGCCCTCAGGAAGTCTACGAGCAGTACTTC. It encodes CASSPQEVYEQYF.

The V and J genes are TRBV29-1 and TRBJ1-5; weak D call: TRBD1 (6 bases). CDR1 and CDR2 (germline): SQVTM, ANQGSEA. This CDR3 has 13 residues. V was cut by 4 bases and J by 11 bases, with 18 bases left in between. This CDR3 reads CSVVGARGETQHF. The CDR3 DNA reads TGCAGCGTTGTGGGGGCCCGGGGAGAGACCCAGCATTTT.

The V and J genes are TRBV6-1 and TRBJ1-1; D remains unclear. CDR1 is MNHNS, CDR2 SASEGT, per germline. V lost 7 bases and J lost 4, with 13 bases in between. The CDR3 is made up of 13 amino acids. This CDR3 reads CASKGAGGTEAFF. In DNA, the CDR3 is TGTGCCAGCAAGGGAGCAGGAGGCACTGAAGCTTTCTTT.

This clonotype came up a few times. The chain carries TRBV7-2 and TRBJ2-7, with D unclear. Germline V gives CDR1 SGHTA, CDR2 FQGNSA. The CDR3 runs to 15 residues. V lost 1 base and J 2 bases, leaving 12 bases between the germline ends. The chain's CDR3 is CASSLVSASTYEQYF. CDR3 nucleotides: TGTGCCAGCAGCTTAGTGTCGGCCAGCACCTACGAGCAGTACTTC.